The clone carrying this T cell receptor beta chain was observed a single time. Sequencing was performed with immunoSEQ multiplex PCR; in TCRdb, only in-frame clones are kept and a portion is missing. The data show 88,000 or so clones, with approximately 89% seen just once and 2% to 3% held by the top ten. This sample stems from a study of blood T cell repertoires in COVID-19. V was pared by 3 bases and J by 6 bases, with 12 bases between. Germline V lookup: CDR1 SGHVS, CDR2 FQNEAQ. The CDR3 has 14 residues. The gene calls are TRBV7-8 and TRBJ2-1; D is perhaps TRBD2 (5 bases). The TCR comes from a middle-aged man with acute or convalescent COVID-19. Sample: peripheral blood. The CDR3 nucleotides read TGTGCCAGCAGCTTGGAGACTGGACTCAATGAGCAGTTCTTC. Amino acids: CASSLETGLNEQFF.